This T cell receptor (beta chain) was sequenced during a study of CD8+ T cells in alopecia areata (dated by TCRdb to the late 2010s). As for the study more broadly: The treated patients, all with moderate-to-severe alopecia areata, were enrolled in an open-label pilot trial of oral tofacitinib given at 5 to 10 mg twice daily. In both human patients and the C3H/HeJ mouse model, the study applied high-throughput TCRbeta sequencing to look at T cell clonal expansion in alopecia areata. TCRbeta CDR3 regions were amplified by immunoSEQ multiplex PCR using 35 Vbeta forward and 13 Jbeta reverse primers. Human TCRbeta sequencing covered scalp tissue and sorted CD4+ and CD8+ peripheral blood T cells from patchy and totalis/universalis alopecia areata patients and healthy controls. RNA was obtained with the PAXgene miRNA kit for fixed scalp, the miRNeasy kit for PBMCs, and the RNeasy kit for mouse skin. Scalp clonality was compared among normal scalp (n=4), patchy alopecia areata scalp (n=8), and alopecia totalis/universalis scalp (n=8). Tofacitinib was given for 6 to 18 months, followed by 6 months of follow-up off drug to assess delayed response and recurrence. Biopsies were taken from tofacitinib-treated patients at baseline and at 4 and 24 weeks of treatment, and a later scalp biopsy was taken in several of the tofacitinib-treated patients.

Lesional scalp punch biopsies and peripheral blood were collected from alopecia areata patients. PBMCs were isolated by density centrifugation and stained for CD3, CD4 and CD8, and CD4+ and CD8+ T cells were sorted on a FACSAria. Paper-wide results and their limitations: Compared with normal scalp, lesional scalp had higher clonality and more expanded CD8+ clones, particularly in alopecia totalis/universalis, a pattern that suggests antigenic drive. Shared TCR sequences between patients were less evident than in mice, which may be partly attributable to HLA diversity in the patient population. Resident alphabeta T cells in normal human skin are also sequenced, complicating scalp TCR repertoire analysis, unlike mouse skin dominated by gammadelta T cells.

Notes on this clone: Its antigen is currently not known. No much larger clone exists at a distance of one base, and base qualities are not known.

The trim is 0 bases for V and 5 bases for J, with a gap of 5 bases between the germline ends. For CDR1 and CDR2, the germline V gene lists SGHRS and YFSETQ. The CDR3 contains 12 residues, cysteine and phenylalanine counted. Of all the DNA, just the CDR3 is kept, 36 bases in frame from base 1. The library was built by means of the immunoSEQ multiplex PCR assay. For TCR sequencing, RNA was extracted from every sample and reverse transcribed into cDNA to serve as template. First-strand cDNA was synthesized using SuperScript III with a 2:1 mix of oligo-dT and random hexamers. A synthetic immune receptor repertoire was used to gauge amplification bias, and whatever bias remained was removed computationally. The published analysis was carried out like this. Raw reads were preprocessed for error removal, and CDR3 was defined according to IMGT conventions as running from the conserved cysteine to phenylalanine. To get clonality, Shannon entropy was normalized by log2 of the number of productive unique TCRs and the result was subtracted from 1. Scalp TCRbeta sequences were cross-referenced with sorted blood CD4 and CD8 repertoires so that the CD4 or CD8 identity of scalp clones could be inferred. Not all clones reach the TCRdb copy of this immuneACCESS table, which keeps in-frame sequences only. Checked studies attribute under half of the gap to unresolved V genes and leave the rest unexplained. V and J calls and clone size follow that table, whereas D and trimming were derived from the DNA. This sample has over 95,000 clones in its table, and 41% of those were observed once. The ten largest clones capture approximately 1.4% of the sample.

This sequence originates from a human donor with alopecia areata. Input material: CD4+ T cells sorted from blood. This chain is built from TRBV5-1 and TRBJ2-5; no D segment can be confidently identified. The CDR3 loop reads CASSLGWETQYF. In nucleotide form, the sequence is TGCGCCAGCAGCTTGGGATGGGAGACCCAGTACTTC.